Below, 22 T cell receptor beta chains from the same sample are listed, as sequenced in a study of blood T cell repertoires in COVID-19. Method: immunoSEQ multiplex PCR; TCRdb's copy keeps in-frame clones and lacks some. The table lists some 250,000 clones, about four fifths of them singletons, with more than 8% in the top ten. The sequenced sample was peripheral blood. The source is an elderly woman with acute or convalescent COVID-19.

A few counts support this clone. V gene TRBV4-1 combines with J gene TRBJ2-7; 13 nucleotides match TRBD2. The CDR3 loop spans 21 amino acids. V shed 2 bases, J shed 3 bases, and the junction held 19 bases outside the gene matches. CDR1 is MGHRA, CDR2 YSYEKL, per germline. This CDR3 is CASSQQLTLPRLAGGSYEQYF. For the CDR3, the DNA is TGCGCCAGCAGCCAACAACTCACACTCCCACGACTAGCGGGGGGCAGCTACGAGCAGTACTTC.

The chain carries TRBV2 and TRBJ2-2; TRBD2 matches at 12 bases. Germline values: CDR1 SNHLY, CDR2 FYNNEI. The CDR3 has 16 residues. V shed 4 bases and J 7 bases; nucleotides not matched to a gene: 7. The CDR3 DNA reads as TGTGCCAGCAGTGTACAGCCTAGCGGGGGGGTCGGGGAGCTGTTTTTT. Translation gives CASSVQPSGGVGELFF.

The chain links TRBV6-4 to TRBJ2-1; 11 bases line up with TRBD2. The V segment lost 4 bases and the J segment 3 bases; nucleotides outside the gene matches: 5. The CDR3 runs to 16 residues. CDR1 and CDR2 (germline): MRHNA, SNTAGT. The CDR3 bases are TGTGCCAGCAGTGCTCGCACTAGCGGGGGCTACAATGAGCAGTTCTTC. It codes for CASSARTSGGYNEQFF.

The J gene is TRBJ2-3, the V gene TRBV11-2; TRBD2 matches at 8 bases. In germline, CDR1 is SGHAT, CDR2 FQNNGV. The ends lost 5 bases at V and 0 bases at J; junction bases unmatched: 13. CDR3 size: 18 residues. In nucleotides, the CDR3 is TGTGCCAGCAGCCCCCGGGGAGCGGGAGCCTCAAGCACAGATACGCAGTATTTT. It translates to CASSPRGAGASSTDTQYF.

The rearrangement uses TRBV18 and TRBJ2-5; 9 nucleotides agree with TRBD2. V lost 4 bases, J lost 3 bases, and 15 bases stayed unmatched. This CDR3 contains 18 residues. CDR1 KGHSH and CDR2 LQKENI come from the germline V gene. The CDR3 spells CASSRVLVAGAREETQYF. Written as DNA, the CDR3 is TGTGCCAGCTCACGCGTCTTGGTAGCGGGGGCGCGGGAAGAGACCCAGTACTTC.

On this clone itself: Other DNA sequences in the same sample also yield this CDR3. The chain employs TRBV5-1 and TRBJ2-2; TRBD2 aligns across 12 bases. V was pared by 2 bases and J by 0 bases, with 5 bases of the junction left unmatched. Germline V gene lookup returns CDR1 SGHRS and CDR2 YFSETQ. The CDR3 covers 18 residues. In DNA form, the CDR3 reads TGCGCCAGCAGCTTACGGGCTAGCGGGGGGGCGAACACCGGGGAGCTGTTTTTT. Encoded protein: CASSLRASGGANTGELFF.

The genes are TRBV7-2 and TRBJ2-3; D is unclear. V lost 2 bases to trimming and J lost 2 bases, with 11 bases between them. This CDR3 region has 15 residues. The germline gives CDR1 SGHTA, CDR2 FQGNSA. CDR3 coding DNA: TGTGCCAGCAGCTTATTCCAGATCCCCACAGATACGCAGTATTTT. This codes for CASSLFQIPTDTQYF.

The V gene is TRBV3-1 (or the pseudogene TRBV3-2), the J gene TRBJ1-5; possibly TRBD1 for D (5 bases). V was trimmed by 4 bases and J by 16 bases, leaving 14 bases between them. CDR3 length: 11 amino acids. CDR1 LGHDT and CDR2 YNNKEL come from the germline V gene (reference sequence). The CDR3 spells CASSRRDFIHF. CDR3 DNA: TGTGCCAGCAGCCGGCGGGACTTTATACATTTT.

This clone was seen just once. The genes are TRBV3-1 (or the pseudogene TRBV3-2) and TRBJ2-7; a weak D match, TRBD2 (6 bases). Germline CDR1 reads LGHDT; CDR2 reads YNNKEL (reference sequence). V lost 4 bases and J 4 bases, leaving 11 bases between the germline ends. The CDR3 has 13 residues. In DNA, the CDR3 is TGTGCCAGCAGCCGGAAAGGGACTTACGAGCAGTACTTC. Translation: CASSRKGTYEQYF.

This clone was seen a handful of times. The genes are TRBV27 and TRBJ1-1; 8 bases line up with TRBD1. Germline CDR1 reads MNHEY; CDR2 reads SMNVEV (reference sequence). The CDR3 spans 16 residues. V was clipped by 6 bases and J by 5 bases; unmatched bases: 14. The CDR3 coding sequence is TGTGCCAGCAGCCTAGACAGGGGTAGATGGGGGACTGAAGCTTTCTTT. Protein: CASSLDRGRWGTEAFF.

In this sample, this clone turned up a few times. The chain is built from TRBV7-2 and TRBJ2-1; D is possibly TRBD1 (6 bases). Germline CDR1 is SGHTA and CDR2 is FQGNSA. The length of the CDR3 is 14 residues. Trimming shortened V by 5 bases and J by 2 bases, and 10 bases separated the two germline ends. The CDR3 reads CASSPGQTYNEQFF. The DNA of the CDR3 is TGTGCCAGCAGCCCTGGACAGACCTACAATGAGCAGTTCTTC. The full variable domain, with the rest looked up from reference TRBV7-2 and TRBJ2-1, is GAGVSQSPSNKVTEKGKDVELRCDPISGHTALYWYRQSLGQGLEFLIYFQGNSAPDKSGLPSDRFSAERTGGSVSTLTIQRTQQEDSAVYLCASSPGQTYNEQFFGPGTRLTVL.

This clone was recorded once. The V and J genes are TRBV7-2 and TRBJ2-5; perhaps TRBD1 as D (7 bases). The CDR3 totals 14 residues. Germline V gene data show CDR1 as SGHTA and CDR2 as FQGNSA. Deletions cut 1 base from V and 7 bases from J, with 13 bases between. Here the CDR3 DNA reads TGTGCCAGCAGCTTAGGGACAGGAGGGGTGACCCAGTACTTC. It codes for CASSLGTGGVTQYF.

This clone was observed a single time. The CDR3 sequence is CASSIQGAPIYEQYF. The CDR3 nucleotides are TGTGCCAGTAGTATCCAGGGGGCACCCATCTACGAGCAGTACTTC. The chain has TRBV19 and TRBJ2-7; 8 nucleotides match TRBD1. Germline lookup yields CDR1 LNHDA and CDR2 SQIVND (reference sequence). V lost 3 bases and J lost 3; bases outside the gene matches: 7. The CDR3 sequence is 15 residues long.

The chain is built from TRBV27 and TRBJ2-1; 10 positions agree with TRBD1. With 6 bases clipped from V and 0 bases from J, the junction kept 5 bases outside the gene matches. This CDR3 has 16 residues. From germline, CDR1 is MNHEY and CDR2 SMNVEV (reference sequence). The CDR3 region is CASRLGQGSSYNEQFF. The CDR3 DNA sequence: TGTGCCAGCAGGTTGGGACAGGGGAGCTCCTACAATGAGCAGTTCTTC.

The CDR3 region is CASSSYREGKGTQYF. The CDR3 coding sequence is TGTGCCAGCAGTTCCTACAGGGAAGGGAAGGGGACCCAGTACTTC. This chain uses TRBV6-6 with TRBJ2-5, with D possibly matching TRBD1 (6 bases). The CDR3 spans 15 residues. Germline V gives CDR1 MNHNY, CDR2 SVGAGI (reference sequence). Trimming shortened V by 4 bases and J by 7 bases, and 19 bases separated the two germline ends.

This rearrangement joins TRBV18 to TRBJ2-1, with 12 nucleotides matching TRBD2. J lost 4 bases, V lost 5 bases, and 6 bases had no gene match. Germline V CDR1 and CDR2: KGHSH, LQKENI. This CDR3 has 16 amino acids. CDR3 sequence: CASSTQLAGGYNEQFF. For the CDR3, the DNA is TGTGCCAGCTCAACCCAACTAGCGGGGGGATACAATGAGCAGTTCTTC.

The rearrangement uses TRBV19 and TRBJ2-2; 9 bases match TRBD2. The V gene's germline CDR1 is LNHDA and CDR2 SQIVND (reference sequence). CDR3 length equals 16 residues. V lost 4 bases and J lost 0; bases outside the gene matches: 3. The CDR3 loop reads CASSTSGASNTGELFF. CDR3 DNA sequence: TGTGCCAGTAGTACTAGCGGGGCATCGAACACCGGGGAGCTGTTTTTT.

The V gene is TRBV2, the J gene TRBJ2-5; 7 bases line up with TRBD1. This CDR3 region has 15 residues. In germline, CDR1 is SNHLY, CDR2 FYNNEI. Trimming removed 4 bases from V and 5 bases from J; junction bases left unmatched: 10. The CDR3 nucleotides read TGTGCCAGCAGTGGCGTAGGGGGCTTCGGCGAGACCCAGTACTTC. Translation: CASSGVGGFGETQYF.

With regard to this clone: Within the sample, other DNA sequences also encode this same CDR3. The chain employs TRBV5-1 and TRBJ1-1; the D gene is possibly TRBD1 (6 bases). Germline V gene lookup returns CDR1 SGHRS and CDR2 YFSETQ. Trimming shortened V by 4 bases and J by 2 bases, and 12 bases separated the two germline ends. The CDR3 consists of 14 residues. In nucleotides, the CDR3 is TGCGCCAGCAGCCCAGGACAGCCCAACACTGAAGCTTTCTTT. It yields the protein CASSPGQPNTEAFF.

V is TRBV5-4 and J is TRBJ2-6, with D possibly TRBD1 on 7 matching bases. The CDR3 loop spans 15 amino acids. Germline values: CDR1 SGHNT, CDR2 YYREEE (reference sequence). Trimming stripped 6 bases from V and 4 bases from J, with 14 bases between. The CDR3 sequence is CASTPGGRGANVLTF. CDR3 bases: TGTGCCAGCACCCCAGGGGGGCGAGGGGCCAACGTCCTGACTTTC. Full variable domain (remainder filled in from reference TRBV5-4 and TRBJ2-6): ETGVTQSPTHLIKTRGQQVTLRCSSQSGHNTVSWYQQALGQGPQFIFQYYREEENGRGNFPPRFSGLQFPNYSSELNVNALELDDSALYLCASTPGGRGANVLTFGAGSRLTVL.

The rearrangement uses TRBV28 and TRBJ2-7; D perhaps matches TRBD2 (5 bases). The germline gives CDR1 MDHEN, CDR2 SYDVKM. Trimming pared 5 bases from V and 7 bases from J, leaving 21 bases between. The length of the CDR3 is 15 residues. CDR3 DNA: TGTGCCAGCAGTCCGTACCGGGTCCCAACGGGGGAGCAGTACTTC. Translated: CASSPYRVPTGEQYF.

This chain connects TRBV24-1 to TRBJ2-5, with 10 bases identical to TRBD1. Germline CDR1 reads KGHDR; CDR2 reads SFDVKD. The CDR3 has 19 residues. Trimming took 2 bases from V and 4 from J; bases not matched to a gene: 15. CDR3 DNA: TGTGCCACCAGTGATTGGACCGGGACAGGGGACATCAGGGCAGAGACCCAGTACTTC. Translated, it gives CATSDWTGTGDIRAETQYF.